This TCR beta chain was recovered during a study of blood T cell repertoires in COVID-19. Study summary: Samples came from the United States, Italy and Spain, spanning acute and convalescent COVID-19. Sample material is recorded as cDNA or gDNA derived from T cells, B-cell-depleted T cells, or PBMCs.

Original handling: Estimation of nucleated cell counts relied on the amplification of reference gene primers. TCRdb's table, derived via immunoSEQ multiplex PCR, lists solely in-frame clones and lacks some. The V and J calls and the clone size are those of that table, but D and trimming were determined from the DNA. The data hold approximately 440,000 clones, with about nine tenths observed a single time. The germline CDR1 and CDR2 sequences are SNHLY and FYNNEI. The V segment lost 8 bases and the J segment 6 bases; nucleotides outside the gene matches: 13. The CDR3 has 15 residues. Sequenced input: PBMCs or T cells enriched from blood (not recorded which). The V call is TRBV2, the J call TRBJ2-5; TRBD2 agrees at 9 bases. The TCR originated in a man in his late teens or twenties who had recovered from COVID-19. This chain's CDR3 is CASVGGLAGEKTQYF. The DNA of the CDR3 is TGTGCCAGCGTGGGAGGATTAGCGGGAGAGAAGACCCAGTACTTC.